This T cell receptor (beta chain) was identified during a study of blood T cell repertoires in COVID-19. Turning to the study itself: COVID-19 samples, acute and convalescent, were from the United States, Italy and Spain. The cDNA or gDNA used as material had been derived from T cells, B-cell-depleted T cells, or PBMCs.

Germline CDR1 and CDR2: LGHNA and YSLEER. V lost 5 bases and J lost 5, with 12 bases in between. The CDR3 contains 13 residues. As originally analysed: Quantification of nucleated cells was approximated via reference gene primer amplification. Produced via immunoSEQ multiplex PCR; TCRdb's table is partial and in-frame only. V and J calls and clone size are given by that table; D and trimming were obtained from the DNA. The sample has around 700,000 clones, about 87% seen once. The TCR sequence derives from a young woman with acute or convalescent COVID-19. Sequenced material: peripheral blood. The chain recombines TRBV4-3 with TRBJ1-1, with D unresolved. The CDR3 region has the DNA TGCGCCAGCAGCTTCGCGGCGGGAACTGAAGCTTTCTTT. This translates into CASSFAAGTEAFF.